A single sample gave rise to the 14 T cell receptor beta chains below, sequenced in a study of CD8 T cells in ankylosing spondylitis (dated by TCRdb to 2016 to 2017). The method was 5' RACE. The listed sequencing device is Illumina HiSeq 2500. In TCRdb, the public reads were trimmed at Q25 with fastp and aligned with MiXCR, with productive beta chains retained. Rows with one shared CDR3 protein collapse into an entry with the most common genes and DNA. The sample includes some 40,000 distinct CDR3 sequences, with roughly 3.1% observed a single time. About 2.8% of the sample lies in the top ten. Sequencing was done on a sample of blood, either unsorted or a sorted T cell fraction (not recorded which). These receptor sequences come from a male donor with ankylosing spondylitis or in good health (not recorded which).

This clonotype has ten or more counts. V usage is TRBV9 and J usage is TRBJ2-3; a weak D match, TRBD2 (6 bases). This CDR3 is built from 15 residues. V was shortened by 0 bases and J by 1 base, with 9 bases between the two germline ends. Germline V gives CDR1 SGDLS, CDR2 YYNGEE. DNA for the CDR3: TGTGCCAGCAGCGTAGGCGGGGTCCGCACAGATACGCAGTATTTT. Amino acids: CASSVGGVRTDTQYF.

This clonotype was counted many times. The CDR3 DNA follows: TGTGCCAGCAGCGTAGGCGGGACCGGACCAGATACGCAGTATTTT. Its protein product is CASSVGGTGPDTQYF. The rearrangement links TRBV9 to TRBJ2-3; tentatively, D is TRBD2 (6 bases). The V end was cut by 0 bases, the J end by 4 bases, with 12 bases between. Germline V gene sequence: CDR1 SGDLS, CDR2 YYNGEE. The CDR3 consists of 15 residues.

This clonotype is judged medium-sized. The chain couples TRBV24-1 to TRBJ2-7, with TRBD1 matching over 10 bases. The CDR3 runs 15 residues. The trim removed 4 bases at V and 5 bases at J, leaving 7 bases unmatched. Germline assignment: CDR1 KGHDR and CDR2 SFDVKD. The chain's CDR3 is CATSEPGTGVNEQYV. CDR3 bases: TGTGCCACCAGTGAACCCGGGACAGGGGTCAACGAGCAGTACGTC.

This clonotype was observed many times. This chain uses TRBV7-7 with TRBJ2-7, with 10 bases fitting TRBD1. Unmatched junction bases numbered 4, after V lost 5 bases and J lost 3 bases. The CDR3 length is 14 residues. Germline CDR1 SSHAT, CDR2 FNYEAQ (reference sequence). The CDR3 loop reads CASSARTGGYEQYV. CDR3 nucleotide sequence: TGTGCCAGCAGCGCCCGGACAGGGGGCTACGAGCAGTACGTC.

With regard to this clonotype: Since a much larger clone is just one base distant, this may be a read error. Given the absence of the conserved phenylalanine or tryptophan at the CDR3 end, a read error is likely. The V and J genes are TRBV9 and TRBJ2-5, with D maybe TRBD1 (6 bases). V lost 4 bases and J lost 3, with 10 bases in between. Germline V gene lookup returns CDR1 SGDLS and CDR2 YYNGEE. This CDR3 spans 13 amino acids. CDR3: CASSTGTKETQYL. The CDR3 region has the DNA TGTGCCAGCAGCACCGGGACAAAAGAGACCCAGTACCTC.

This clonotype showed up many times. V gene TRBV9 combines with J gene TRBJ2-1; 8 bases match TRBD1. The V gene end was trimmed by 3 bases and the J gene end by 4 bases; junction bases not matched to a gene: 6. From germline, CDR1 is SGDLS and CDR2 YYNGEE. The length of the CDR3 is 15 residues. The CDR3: CASSETGASYNEQFF. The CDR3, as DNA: TGTGCCAGCAGCGAGACAGGGGCGAGTTACAATGAGCAGTTCTTC.

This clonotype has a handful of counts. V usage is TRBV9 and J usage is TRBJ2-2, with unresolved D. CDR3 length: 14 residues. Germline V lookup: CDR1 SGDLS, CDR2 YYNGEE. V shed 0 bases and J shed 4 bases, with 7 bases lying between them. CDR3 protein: CASSVVGVTGELFF. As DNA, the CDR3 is TGTGCCAGCAGCGTAGTTGGGGTCACCGGGGAGCTGTTTTTT.

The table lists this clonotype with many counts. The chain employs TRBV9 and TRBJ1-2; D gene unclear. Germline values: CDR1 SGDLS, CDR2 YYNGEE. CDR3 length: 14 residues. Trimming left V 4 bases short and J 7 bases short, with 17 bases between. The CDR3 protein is CASSKLESVGGYTF. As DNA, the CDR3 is TGTGCCAGCAGCAAATTGGAGTCGGTCGGTGGCTACACCTTC.

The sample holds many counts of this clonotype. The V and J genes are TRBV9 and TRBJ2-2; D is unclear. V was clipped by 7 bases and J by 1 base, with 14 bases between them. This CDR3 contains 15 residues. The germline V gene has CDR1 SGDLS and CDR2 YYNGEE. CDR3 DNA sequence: TGTGCCAGCCAACCCTCGAGCTTGAACACCGGGGAGCTGTTTTTT. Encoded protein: CASQPSSLNTGELFF.

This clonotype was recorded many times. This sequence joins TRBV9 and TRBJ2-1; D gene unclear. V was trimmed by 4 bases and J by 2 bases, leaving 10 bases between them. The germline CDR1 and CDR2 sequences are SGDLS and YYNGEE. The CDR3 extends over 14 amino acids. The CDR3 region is CASSPRTTYNEQFF. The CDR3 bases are TGTGCCAGCAGCCCTCGGACGACCTACAATGAGCAGTTCTTC.

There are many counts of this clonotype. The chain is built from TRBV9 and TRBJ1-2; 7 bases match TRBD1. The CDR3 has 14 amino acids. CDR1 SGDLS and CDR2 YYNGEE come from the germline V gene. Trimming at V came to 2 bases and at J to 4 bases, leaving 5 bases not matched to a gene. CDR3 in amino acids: CASSVRTGPYGYTF. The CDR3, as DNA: TGTGCCAGCAGCGTGCGGACAGGCCCCTATGGCTACACCTTC.

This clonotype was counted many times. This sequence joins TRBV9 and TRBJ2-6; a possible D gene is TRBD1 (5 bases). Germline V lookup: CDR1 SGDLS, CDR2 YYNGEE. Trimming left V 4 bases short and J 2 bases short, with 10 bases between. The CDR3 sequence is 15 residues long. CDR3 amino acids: CASSLGPAGANVLTF. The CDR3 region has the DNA TGTGCCAGCAGCTTGGGGCCCGCTGGGGCCAACGTCCTGACTTTC. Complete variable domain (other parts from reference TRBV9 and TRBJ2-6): DSGVTQTPKHLITATGQRVTLRCSPRSGDLSVYWYQQSLDQGLQFLIQYYNGEERAKGNILERFSAQQFPDLHSELNLSSLELGDSALYFCASSLGPAGANVLTFGAGSRLTVL.

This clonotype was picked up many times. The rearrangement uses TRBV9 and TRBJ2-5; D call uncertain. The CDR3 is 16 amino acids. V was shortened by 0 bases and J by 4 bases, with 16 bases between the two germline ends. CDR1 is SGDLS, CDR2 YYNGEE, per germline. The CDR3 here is CASSVGVVLVGETQYF. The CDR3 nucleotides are TGTGCCAGCAGCGTAGGAGTAGTCCTAGTGGGAGAGACCCAGTACTTC.

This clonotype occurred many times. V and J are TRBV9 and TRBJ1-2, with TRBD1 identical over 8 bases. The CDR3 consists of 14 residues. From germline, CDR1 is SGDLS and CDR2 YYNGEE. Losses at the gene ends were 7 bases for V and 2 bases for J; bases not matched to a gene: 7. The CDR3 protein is CASGRGQDNYGYTF. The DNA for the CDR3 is TGTGCCAGCGGCAGGGGACAGGACAACTATGGCTACACCTTC. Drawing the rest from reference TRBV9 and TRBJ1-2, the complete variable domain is DSGVTQTPKHLITATGQRVTLRCSPRSGDLSVYWYQQSLDQGLQFLIQYYNGEERAKGNILERFSAQQFPDLHSELNLSSLELGDSALYFCASGRGQDNYGYTFGSGTRLTVV.